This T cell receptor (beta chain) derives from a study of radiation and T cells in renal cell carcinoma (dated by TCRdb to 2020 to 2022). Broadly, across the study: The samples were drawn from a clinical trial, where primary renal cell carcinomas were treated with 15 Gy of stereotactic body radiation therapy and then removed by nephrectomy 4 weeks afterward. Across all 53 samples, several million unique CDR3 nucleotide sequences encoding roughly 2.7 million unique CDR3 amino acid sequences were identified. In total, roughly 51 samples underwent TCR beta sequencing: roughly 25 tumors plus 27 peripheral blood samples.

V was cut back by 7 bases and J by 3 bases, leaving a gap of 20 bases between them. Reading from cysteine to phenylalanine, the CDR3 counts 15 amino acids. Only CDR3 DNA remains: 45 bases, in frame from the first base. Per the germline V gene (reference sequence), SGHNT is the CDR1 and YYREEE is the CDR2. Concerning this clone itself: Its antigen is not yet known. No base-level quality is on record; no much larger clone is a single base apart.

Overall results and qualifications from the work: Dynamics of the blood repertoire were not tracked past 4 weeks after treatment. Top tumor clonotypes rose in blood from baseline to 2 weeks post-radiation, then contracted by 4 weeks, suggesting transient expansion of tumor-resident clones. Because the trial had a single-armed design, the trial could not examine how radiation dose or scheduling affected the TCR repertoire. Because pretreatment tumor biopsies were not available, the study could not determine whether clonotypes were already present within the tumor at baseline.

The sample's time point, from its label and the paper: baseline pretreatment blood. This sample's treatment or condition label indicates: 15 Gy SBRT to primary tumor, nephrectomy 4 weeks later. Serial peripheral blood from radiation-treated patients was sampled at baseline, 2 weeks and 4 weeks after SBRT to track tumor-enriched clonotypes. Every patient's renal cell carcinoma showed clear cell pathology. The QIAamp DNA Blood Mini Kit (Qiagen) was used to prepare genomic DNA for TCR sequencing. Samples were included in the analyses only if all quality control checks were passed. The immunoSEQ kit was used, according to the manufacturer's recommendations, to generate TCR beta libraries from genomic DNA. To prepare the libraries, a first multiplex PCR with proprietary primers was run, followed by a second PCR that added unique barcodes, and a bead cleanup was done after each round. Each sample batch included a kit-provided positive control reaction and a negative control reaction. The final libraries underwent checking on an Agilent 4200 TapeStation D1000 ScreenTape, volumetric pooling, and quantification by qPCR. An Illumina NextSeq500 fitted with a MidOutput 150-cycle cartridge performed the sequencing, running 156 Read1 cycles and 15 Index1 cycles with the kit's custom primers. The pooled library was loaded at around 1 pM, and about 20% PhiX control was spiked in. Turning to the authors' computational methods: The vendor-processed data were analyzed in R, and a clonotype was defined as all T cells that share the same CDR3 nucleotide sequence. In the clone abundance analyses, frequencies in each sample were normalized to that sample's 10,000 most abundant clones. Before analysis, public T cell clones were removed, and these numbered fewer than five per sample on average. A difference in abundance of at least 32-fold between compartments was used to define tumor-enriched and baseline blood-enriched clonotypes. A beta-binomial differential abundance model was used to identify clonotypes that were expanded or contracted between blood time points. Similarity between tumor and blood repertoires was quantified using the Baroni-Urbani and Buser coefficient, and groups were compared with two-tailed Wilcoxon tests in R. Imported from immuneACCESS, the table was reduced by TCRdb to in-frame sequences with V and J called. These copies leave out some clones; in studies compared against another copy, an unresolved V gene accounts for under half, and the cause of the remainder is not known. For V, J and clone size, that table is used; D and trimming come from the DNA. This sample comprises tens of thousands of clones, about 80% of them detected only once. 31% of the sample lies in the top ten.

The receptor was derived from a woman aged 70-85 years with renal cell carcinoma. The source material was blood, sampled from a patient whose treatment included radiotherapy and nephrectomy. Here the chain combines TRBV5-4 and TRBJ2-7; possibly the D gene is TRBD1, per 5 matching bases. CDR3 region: CASALDTGSFYEQYF. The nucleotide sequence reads TGTGCCAGCGCCCTGGACACTGGGTCGTTCTACGAGCAGTACTTC.